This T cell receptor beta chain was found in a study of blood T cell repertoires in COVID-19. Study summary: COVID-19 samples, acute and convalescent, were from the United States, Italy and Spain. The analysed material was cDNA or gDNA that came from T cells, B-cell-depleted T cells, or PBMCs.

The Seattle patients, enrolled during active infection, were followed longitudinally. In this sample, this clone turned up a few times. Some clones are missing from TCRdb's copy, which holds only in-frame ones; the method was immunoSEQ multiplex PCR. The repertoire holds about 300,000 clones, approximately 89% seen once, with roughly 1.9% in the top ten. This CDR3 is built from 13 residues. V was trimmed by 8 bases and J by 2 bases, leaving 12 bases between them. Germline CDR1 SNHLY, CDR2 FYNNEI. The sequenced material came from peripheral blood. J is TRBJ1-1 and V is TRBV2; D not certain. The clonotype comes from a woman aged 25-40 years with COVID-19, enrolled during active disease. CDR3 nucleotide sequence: TGTGCCAGCGGATCTACAGTTAACACTGAAGCTTTCTTT. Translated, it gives CASGSTVNTEAFF.